One and the same sample provided the 26 T cell receptor beta chains below, sequenced in a study of T-cell reconstitution after alpha-beta-depleted transplantation in children. As it was prepared, the TCRbeta library received unique molecular identifiers. Using its own MiXCR run on the PCR reads, TCRdb lists one record per CDR3 protein. The sample contains more than 150,000 distinct CDR3 sequences, roughly 15% of which appear only once. Sequenced here: PBMCs from the stem cell graft donor, sampled from the stem cell graft. The receptors derive from a human donor who donated a stem cell graft to a child with acute lymphoblastic leukemia.

This clonotype was observed many times. The chain employs TRBV12-3 or TRBV12-4 and TRBJ1-2, with D unresolved. V lost 6 bases and J 6 bases, leaving 14 bases between the germline ends. The CDR3 is 13 residues long. The chain's CDR3 is CASRGDQVNGYTF. CDR3 DNA sequence: TGTGCCAGCAGGGGCGACCAAGTTAATGGCTACACCTTC.

This clonotype was counted ten times or more. The gene calls are TRBV5-1 and TRBJ1-1; unclear D gene. The V end lost 1 base, the J end lost 4 bases, and 11 bases lay between the germline ends. CDR1 is SGHRS and CDR2 is YFSETQ in the germline V gene. CDR3 length: 14 amino acids. CDR3 bases: TGCGCCAGCAGCTTGCGGGGTTCGTCCACTGAAGCTTTCTTT. It translates to CASSLRGSSTEAFF.

On this clonotype: A much more abundant neighbour one base away suggests this may be a read error. The V and J genes are TRBV28 and TRBJ1-4; D is unclear. The V gene's germline CDR1 is MDHEN and CDR2 SYDVKM. The CDR3 spans 14 residues. The DNA of the CDR3 is TGTGCCAGCAGCCAAACTGCAACTAATGAAAACCTGTTTTTT. It is translated as CASSQTATNENLFF. The full variable domain, its missing parts supplied by reference TRBV28 and TRBJ1-4, is DVKVTQSSRYLVKRTGEKVFLECVQDMDHENMFWYRQDPGLGLRLIYFSYDVKMKEKGDIPEGYSVSREKKERFSLILESASTNQTSMYLCASSQTATNENLFFGSGTQLSVL.

This clonotype was counted at least ten times. The CDR3 here is CASSLSGVDDGGEQFF. As DNA, the CDR3 is TGCGCCAGCAGCTTGTCCGGGGTGGATGACGGGGGGGAGCAGTTCTTC. The V gene is TRBV5-1, the J gene TRBJ2-1, with 7 bases matching TRBD2. The length of the CDR3 is 16 residues. V was clipped by 1 base and J by 10 bases; unmatched bases: 14. Germline CDR1 reads SGHRS; CDR2 reads YFSETQ.

This clonotype has at least ten counts. The V call is TRBV4-2, the J call TRBJ2-7, with D perhaps TRBD2 (5 bases). V was cut by 0 bases and J by 4 bases, with 10 bases left in between. The CDR3 consists of 14 residues. Germline V lookup: CDR1 LGHNA, CDR2 YNFKEQ. CDR3 DNA: TGTGCCAGCAGCCAAGATGAGGGTGGTTACGAGCAGTACTTC. It specifies CASSQDEGGYEQYF.

Comment on this clonotype: Compared with germline, one end of the junction differs, possibly owing to a read error. This rearrangement joins TRBV20-1 to TRBJ2-7; D gene uncertain. The germline V gene has CDR1 DFQATT and CDR2 SNEGSKA (reference sequence). The CDR3 is 15 amino acids. CDR3 region: CSASPPARSSHEQYF. The CDR3 DNA follows: TGCAGTGCTAGCCCCCCAGCGCGAAGCTCCCACGAGCAGTACTTC.

The chain carries TRBV20-1 and TRBJ2-7; 9 bases align to TRBD2. The CDR3 is 18 residues long. The V segment lost 6 bases and the J segment 0 bases; nucleotides outside the gene matches: 18. Germline CDR1 and CDR2: DFQATT and SNEGSKA (reference sequence). CDR3 bases: TGCAGTGCCTGGGGCCCGGGAGCGGGAGGTCCTCTCTCCTACGAGCAGTACTTC. Residues: CSAWGPGAGGPLSYEQYF.

Ten or more counts support this clonotype. This sequence joins TRBV20-1 and TRBJ2-4, with D possibly matching TRBD2 (7 bases). Germline CDR1 DFQATT, CDR2 SNEGSKA (reference sequence). The V end lost 6 bases, the J end lost 0 bases, and 15 bases lay between the germline ends. CDR3 length: 15 residues. CDR3: CSATMGGLAKNIQYF. Here the CDR3 DNA reads TGCAGTGCCACTATGGGGGGGCTAGCCAAAAACATTCAGTACTTC.

This clonotype has a handful of counts. This chain links TRBV29-1 with TRBJ2-3; TRBD1 is a possible D gene (6 bases). V shed 3 bases and J shed 0 bases, with 19 bases lying between them. Germline-derived CDR1 and CDR2 are SQVTM and ANQGSEA. The CDR3 is 17 residues long. CDR3 protein: CSVDPQGQGGSTDTQYF. CDR3 coding DNA: TGCAGCGTTGACCCACAGGGCCAGGGTGGTAGCACAGATACGCAGTATTTT.

This clonotype was picked up many times. V usage is TRBV20-1 and J usage is TRBJ2-2; 14 nucleotides match TRBD2. The CDR3 runs 18 residues. Losses at the gene ends were 5 bases for V and 3 bases for J; bases not matched to a gene: 11. Germline CDR1 is DFQATT and CDR2 is SNEGSKA (reference sequence). The CDR3 DNA is TGCAGTGCTGCACCCGGGACTAGCGGGAGCTGGTACACCGGGGAGCTGTTTTTT. Amino acids: CSAAPGTSGSWYTGELFF.

This clonotype was observed a handful of times. V usage is TRBV19 and J usage is TRBJ2-6, with TRBD1 matching 9 bases. Germline lookup yields CDR1 LNHDA and CDR2 SQIVND (reference sequence). This CDR3 region has 16 residues. V shed 3 bases and J 3 bases; nucleotides not matched to a gene: 3. The CDR3 loop is CASSIHRGRGANVLTF. DNA for the CDR3: TGTGCCAGTAGTATCCACAGGGGGCGTGGGGCCAACGTCCTGACTTTC.

In this sample, this clonotype turned up many times. The genes are TRBV29-1 and TRBJ1-1; no definite D call. The V end was cut by 5 bases, the J end by 2 bases, with 9 bases between. The CDR3 loop spans 12 amino acids. Per germline, CDR1 SQVTM and CDR2 ANQGSEA. The CDR3 reads CSVIKPNTEAFF. In DNA, the CDR3 is TGCAGCGTTATAAAGCCCAACACTGAAGCTTTCTTT.

This clonotype was detected ten times or more. The rearrangement uses TRBV5-1 and TRBJ1-4; 9 positions agree with TRBD1. The germline V gene encodes CDR1 SGHRS and CDR2 YFSETQ. CDR3 length: 15 amino acids. V gave up 3 bases and J gave up 7 bases; unmatched junction bases: 7. CDR3 coding DNA: TGCGCCAGCAGCTCAGGGGGGACAGGGCCTGAAAAACTGTTTTTT. This codes for CASSSGGTGPEKLFF.

This clonotype has at least ten counts. The CDR3 DNA is TGTGCCAGCAGCCCGGGGGGAGCGGGAGCCCGAGTTGCAGATACGCAGTATTTT. Its protein product is CASSPGGAGARVADTQYF. The chain couples TRBV11-1 to TRBJ2-3; 8 bases line up with TRBD2. Germline loops: CDR1 SGHAT, CDR2 FQDESV (reference sequence). The junction had 17 bases not matched to a gene; V was cut back by 5 bases and J by 4 bases. This CDR3 has 18 amino acids.

The chain joins TRBV5-1 to TRBJ1-1; 8 bases map to TRBD1. The ends lost 4 bases at V and 3 bases at J; junction bases unmatched: 5. There are 14 residues in the CDR3. CDR1 and CDR2 from the germline V gene are SGHRS and YFSETQ. The CDR3 spells CASSVDREHTEAFF. The CDR3 nucleotides read TGCGCCAGCAGCGTGGACAGGGAACACACTGAAGCTTTCTTT.

The chain has TRBV29-1 and TRBJ1-1, with a tentative D call TRBD1 (6 bases). The CDR3 is made up of 13 amino acids. The germline V gene has CDR1 SQVTM and CDR2 ANQGSEA. Trimming removed 7 bases at V and 11 bases at J, with 23 bases between. The CDR3 is CSAIPGQHKGAFF. DNA for the CDR3: TGCAGCGCGATACCGGGACAACACAAGGGCGCTTTCTTT.

This clonotype was counted many times. The chain employs TRBV7-9 and TRBJ2-1, with 11 bases fitting TRBD2. The junction had 2 bases not matched to a gene; V was cut back by 0 bases and J by 4 bases. CDR1 is SEHNR, CDR2 FQNEAQ, per germline (reference sequence). The CDR3 is 16 residues long. DNA of the CDR3: TGTGCCAGCAGCTTAGCCGGGACTAGCGGTTACAATGAGCAGTTCTTC. Translating it yields CASSLAGTSGYNEQFF.

J is TRBJ2-2 and V is TRBV13, with 7 bases lining up with TRBD2. The CDR3 sequence is 16 residues long. The germline CDR1 and CDR2 sequences are PRHDT and FYEKMQ (reference sequence). The J segment lost 2 bases and the V segment lost 3 bases, leaving 6 bases of the junction unmatched. The CDR3 region is CASSFSSGGNTGELFF. CDR3 nucleotides: TGTGCCAGCAGCTTTAGTTCGGGAGGAAACACCGGGGAGCTGTTTTTT.

This chain uses TRBV25-1 with TRBJ1-1; D possibly corresponds to TRBD1 (5 bases). CDR3 length: 15 residues. The V gene lost 2 bases and the J gene lost 0 bases, with 10 bases spanning the gap. The germline gives CDR1 MGHDK, CDR2 SYGVNS. The CDR3 sequence is CASSEHKTVNTEAFF. The CDR3 DNA sequence: TGTGCCAGCAGTGAACACAAGACAGTGAACACTGAAGCTTTCTTT.

This sequence joins TRBV12-3 or TRBV12-4 and TRBJ2-7; 8 bases are a match to TRBD2. V was clipped by 8 bases and J by 3 bases; unmatched bases: 3. This CDR3 spans 12 amino acids. The CDR3 DNA follows: TGTGCCAGCGCGGGGGGTGGCTACGAGCAGTACTTC. It specifies CASAGGGYEQYF.

In its sample, this clonotype was seen many times. The chain carries TRBV27 and TRBJ2-7; the D call may be TRBD1 or TRBD2 (5 bases each). Looked up from germline, CDR1 is MNHEY and CDR2 is SMNVEV (reference sequence). Trimming removed 4 bases at V and 1 base at J, with 11 bases between. The CDR3 is 14 amino acids. This CDR3 reads CASSSGRISYEQYF. The CDR3 DNA follows: TGTGCCAGCAGTTCGGGACGGATTTCCTACGAGCAGTACTTC.

The chain couples TRBV18 to TRBJ2-7; 8 nucleotides line up with TRBD1. CDR3 length: 14 residues. The V gene end was trimmed by 0 bases and the J gene end by 3 bases; junction bases not matched to a gene: 1. Germline lookup yields CDR1 KGHSH and CDR2 LQKENI. The CDR3: CASSPPTGVYEQYF. Written as DNA, the CDR3 is TGTGCCAGCTCACCACCGACAGGGGTCTACGAGCAGTACTTC.

This clonotype was observed many times. The CDR3 nucleotides read TGTGCCATCAGTTACGGGGGTTCCTACAATGAGCAGTTCTTC. Protein product: CAISYGGSYNEQFF. The gene calls are TRBV10-3 and TRBJ2-1; perhaps TRBD2 as D (6 bases). Germline-derived CDR1 and CDR2 are ENHRY and SYGVKD. The CDR3 covers 14 residues. V was clipped by 5 bases and J by 1 base, with 9 bases between them.

This clonotype showed up many times. The rearrangement uses TRBV20-1 and TRBJ2-1; D is unclear. The CDR3 spans 16 residues. The V end was cut by 2 bases, the J end by 5 bases, with 19 bases between. CDR1 DFQATT and CDR2 SNEGSKA come from the germline V gene (reference sequence). The CDR3 bases are TGCAGTGCTAGAATTAGGCACTCTCGTTTAAACAATGAGCAGTTCTTC. Protein product: CSARIRHSRLNNEQFF.

This clonotype was seen many times. This sequence joins TRBV28 and TRBJ2-7; D unresolved. The CDR3 is 13 amino acids. Germline lookup yields CDR1 MDHEN and CDR2 SYDVKM. V was cut by 6 bases and J by 2 bases, with 11 bases left in between. CDR3 bases: TGTGCCAGCAGAGTTTCCCCGACCTACGAGCAGTACTTC. Its translation is CASRVSPTYEQYF.

This chain uses TRBV2 with TRBJ2-3; TRBD2 matches 10 bases. V trimming: 10 bases; J trimming: 4 bases; junction bases outside the gene matches: 8. CDR3 length: 14 amino acids. Germline V gene data show CDR1 as SNHLY and CDR2 as FYNNEI. The CDR3 nucleotides are TGTGCCACCTCGACTAGCGGGTGGGCAGATACGCAGTATTTT. Translated: CATSTSGWADTQYF.